Below, 23 T cell receptor beta chains from the same sample are listed, as sequenced in a study of T cells in tuberculosis. Sequencing was performed with immunoSEQ multiplex PCR; in TCRdb, only in-frame clones are kept and a portion is missing. This table has under 50,000 clones, 95% appearing once. The sequencing input was PBMCs. The receptors were gathered from a donor aged 10-29 years with latent tuberculosis or without tuberculosis infection.

The chain uses TRBV27 and TRBJ1-1; unclear D gene. The germline V gene has CDR1 MNHEY and CDR2 SMNVEV (reference sequence). Deletions cut 2 bases from V and 0 bases from J, with 7 bases between. The CDR3 loop spans 14 amino acids. CDR3 sequence (DNA): TGTGCCAGCAGTTTAGACACCCTGAACACTGAAGCTTTCTTT. Amino acids: CASSLDTLNTEAFF.

V is TRBV5-4 and J is TRBJ2-3; 7 bases fit TRBD2. The CDR3 spans 17 residues. In germline, CDR1 is SGHNT, CDR2 YYREEE (reference sequence). Trimming removed 4 bases from V and 0 bases from J; junction bases left unmatched: 11. The DNA for the CDR3 is TGTGCCAGCAGCATTCTATTAGCGGGCCTTAGCACAGATACGCAGTATTTT. Translation gives CASSILLAGLSTDTQYF.

The V and J genes are TRBV5-1 and TRBJ2-7, with 9 bases identical to TRBD2. V lost 0 bases and J lost 5; bases outside the gene matches: 9. Germline V gene data show CDR1 as SGHRS and CDR2 as YFSETQ. This CDR3 comprises 16 residues. The CDR3 coding sequence is TGCGCCAGCAGCTTGGTGAGCGGGGGGAACTTCGACGAGCAGTACTTC. Amino acids: CASSLVSGGNFDEQYF.

This chain connects TRBV20-1 to TRBJ1-2; D not resolved. Per the germline V gene, CDR1 is DFQATT and CDR2 is SNEGSKA (reference sequence). The V and J ends lost 5 bases and 3 bases respectively, with 7 bases between them. The CDR3 is 11 residues long. CDR3 sequence (DNA): TGCAGTGCTGCGAACGACTATGGCTACACCTTC. Translation: CSAANDYGYTF.

The V gene is TRBV30, the J gene TRBJ2-4; 7 nucleotides line up with TRBD1. Germline CDR1 GTSNPN, CDR2 SVGIG (reference sequence). V lost 1 base to trimming and J lost 4 bases; unmatched junction nucleotides: 4. The CDR3 is 14 amino acids. CDR3 sequence (DNA): TGTGCCTGGAGTGACGGGACAGATAAAAACATTCAGTACTTC. It encodes CAWSDGTDKNIQYF.

The gene calls are TRBV28 and TRBJ1-1; D possibly corresponds to TRBD1 (6 bases). This CDR3 region has 14 residues. Trimming shortened V by 6 bases and J by 1 base, and 12 bases separated the two germline ends. The V gene's germline CDR1 is MDHEN and CDR2 SYDVKM. The CDR3 protein is CASRAGQWNTEAFF. The CDR3 DNA reads TGTGCCAGCAGAGCGGGACAATGGAACACTGAAGCTTTCTTT.

The J gene is TRBJ1-2, the V gene TRBV30; 7 positions match TRBD1. CDR3 size: 12 residues. CDR1 GTSNPN and CDR2 SVGIG come from the germline V gene (reference sequence). With V trimmed by 8 bases and J by 2 bases, 5 bases remained unmatched. The CDR3, as DNA: TGTGCCGGGACGGGACAGAACTATGGCTACACCTTC. Protein product: CAGTGQNYGYTF.

The V and J genes are TRBV30 and TRBJ2-5; D might be TRBD2 (6 bases). Germline V lookup: CDR1 GTSNPN, CDR2 SVGIG (reference sequence). The V end was cut by 5 bases, the J end by 1 base, with 11 bases between. The length of the CDR3 is 13 residues. The CDR3 DNA reads TGTGCCTGGGAACGGGGGTTCCAAGAGACCCAGTACTTC. Its translation is CAWERGFQETQYF.

The V call is TRBV19, the J call TRBJ2-7; 13 positions match TRBD2. The CDR3 runs 15 residues. With V trimmed by 9 bases and J by 4 bases, 9 bases remained unmatched. Per the germline V gene, CDR1 is LNHDA and CDR2 is SQIVND (reference sequence). The CDR3 region is CASQNPGLAGYEQYF. The CDR3 bases are TGTGCCAGCCAGAACCCGGGACTAGCGGGGTACGAGCAGTACTTC. Full variable domain (rest looked up from reference TRBV19 and TRBJ2-7): DGGITQSPKYLFRKEGQNVTLSCEQNLNHDAMYWYRQDPGQGLRLIYYSQIVNDFQKGDIAEGYSVSREKKESFPLTVTSAQKNPTAFYLCASQNPGLAGYEQYFGPGTRLTVT.

The gene calls are TRBV6-5 and TRBJ2-7; D might be TRBD1 (6 bases). The CDR3 length is 13 residues. CDR1 is MNHEY and CDR2 is SVGAGI in the germline V gene. V gave up 6 bases and J gave up 5 bases, with 14 bases separating them. Here the CDR3 DNA reads TGTGCCAGCAGGACTCCTGGGGGCCACGAGCAGTACTTC. It yields the protein CASRTPGGHEQYF.

Only one count was recorded for this clone. This chain connects TRBV5-1 to TRBJ2-7; D may be TRBD1 (6 bases). Germline values: CDR1 SGHRS, CDR2 YFSETQ. Trimming shortened V by 4 bases and J by 3 bases, and 17 bases separated the two germline ends. There are 15 residues in the CDR3. The CDR3 coding sequence is TGCGCCAGCAGCCCACAGGGAAGGGATGGCTACGAGCAGTACTTC. It specifies CASSPQGRDGYEQYF. The variable domain in full, completed from reference TRBV5-1 and TRBJ2-7, reads KAGVTQTPRYLIKTRGQQVTLSCSPISGHRSVSWYQQTPGQGLQFLFEYFSETQRNKGNFPGRFSGRQFSNSRSEMNVSTLELGDSALYLCASSPQGRDGYEQYFGPGTRLTVT.

V and J are TRBV6-5 and TRBJ2-1; 8 bases are a match to TRBD2. CDR3 length equals 15 residues. The germline V gene encodes CDR1 MNHEY and CDR2 SVGAGI. The V and J ends lost 6 bases and 3 bases, in that order; junction bases with no gene match: 7. The chain's CDR3 is CASRRGGTYYNEQFF. The CDR3 coding sequence is TGTGCCAGCAGACGCGGGGGGACCTACTACAATGAGCAGTTCTTC.

The J gene is TRBJ2-5, the V gene TRBV5-6; the match to TRBD2 covers 8 bases. V gave up 2 bases and J gave up 5 bases; unmatched junction bases: 8. The CDR3 is 15 residues long. Looked up from germline, CDR1 is SGHDT and CDR2 is YYEEEE. CDR3 protein: CASSFGTRASETQYF. CDR3 DNA sequence: TGTGCCAGCAGCTTTGGGACTAGAGCTTCGGAGACCCAGTACTTC.

The rearrangement joins TRBV30 to TRBJ1-1; the D is unclear. Trimming shortened V by 2 bases and J by 1 base, and 17 bases separated the two germline ends. The CDR3 runs 16 residues. Germline assignment: CDR1 GTSNPN and CDR2 SVGIG (reference sequence). The CDR3 region has the DNA TGTGCCTGGAGTCCTTTAAAGCGGGGAACGAACACTGAAGCTTTCTTT. It translates to CAWSPLKRGTNTEAFF.

This clone occurred once. The rearrangement uses TRBV6-1 and TRBJ1-5; 7 bases are a match to TRBD1. Losses at the gene ends were 4 bases for V and 5 bases for J; bases not matched to a gene: 5. The CDR3 spans 14 residues. CDR1 is MNHNS and CDR2 is SASEGT in the germline V gene. DNA for the CDR3: TGTGCCAGCAGTGTAACAGGGGTGGATCAGCCCCAGCATTTT. It yields the protein CASSVTGVDQPQHF.

The chain uses TRBV19 and TRBJ1-5, with D unresolved. In germline, CDR1 is LNHDA, CDR2 SQIVND (reference sequence). The CDR3 length is 15 residues. Deletions cut 6 bases from V and 2 bases from J, with 14 bases between. The CDR3: CASRAPYGGNQPQHF. CDR3 DNA sequence: TGTGCCAGTAGGGCCCCTTACGGAGGCAATCAGCCCCAGCATTTT.

The chain is built from TRBV11-3 and TRBJ2-7; D might be TRBD1 (6 bases). Trimming removed 4 bases at V and 3 bases at J, with 10 bases between. The CDR3 covers 13 residues. The germline gives CDR1 SGHNT, CDR2 YENEEA. CDR3 bases: TGTGCCAGCAGCTCACCGGACAGCTACGAGCAGTACTTC. The encoded protein is CASSSPDSYEQYF.

This chain joins TRBV11-3 and TRBJ1-6; possible D gene TRBD1, 5 bases. The germline gives CDR1 SGHNT, CDR2 YENEEA. This CDR3 is built from 15 residues. Trimming took off 0 bases at V and 10 bases at J, with 13 bases between the two ends. Here the CDR3 DNA reads TGTGCCAGCAGCTTAGACGGGGGGTCAGGGTCACCCCTCCACTTT. Its translation: CASSLDGGSGSPLHF.

The chain employs TRBV7-9 and TRBJ1-5; D unclear. The CDR3 contains 14 residues. V lost 1 base and J lost 6, with 10 bases in between. Germline loops: CDR1 SEHNR, CDR2 FQNEAQ (reference sequence). Here the CDR3 reads CASSLDTTLQPQHF. CDR3 nucleotides: TGTGCCAGCAGCTTAGACACAACCCTTCAGCCCCAGCATTTT.

The chain is built from TRBV27 and TRBJ1-6, with TRBD1 matching 8 bases. V was clipped by 8 bases and J by 13 bases; unmatched bases: 7. The CDR3 length is 12 residues. Germline values: CDR1 MNHEY, CDR2 SMNVEV (reference sequence). CDR3 in DNA: TGTGCCAGCGGGACAGGCGGCTCCCCCCTCCACTTT. It yields the protein CASGTGGSPLHF.

The chain has TRBV11-2 and TRBJ1-5; weak D call: TRBD1 (6 bases). The CDR3 has 15 amino acids. Germline lookup yields CDR1 SGHAT and CDR2 FQNNGV. The V gene lost 0 bases and the J gene lost 1 base, with 7 bases spanning the gap. The CDR3 loop is CASSLDGQSNQPQHF. CDR3 nucleotide sequence: TGTGCCAGCAGCTTAGATGGACAGAGCAATCAGCCCCAGCATTTT.

The rearrangement uses TRBV9 and TRBJ2-7; 10 positions match TRBD1. The V and J ends lost 2 bases and 4 bases, in that order; junction bases with no gene match: 6. The CDR3 is 15 residues long. Germline values: CDR1 SGDLS, CDR2 YYNGEE. This chain's CDR3 is CASSVGQGRAYEQYF. The CDR3 bases are TGTGCCAGCAGCGTGGGACAGGGGAGGGCATACGAGCAGTACTTC.

This clone was recorded only once. The chain uses TRBV30 and TRBJ1-5, with unresolved D. The V gene's germline CDR1 is GTSNPN and CDR2 SVGIG (reference sequence). The V and J ends lost 5 bases and 11 bases respectively, with 13 bases between them. This CDR3 comprises 11 residues. CDR3: CAWSEGMAQHF. The CDR3 region has the DNA TGTGCCTGGTCTGAGGGCATGGCCCAGCATTTT.